This TCR beta chain originates from a study of blood T cell repertoires in COVID-19. On the study more broadly: The United States, Italy and Spain supplied acute and convalescent COVID-19 samples. In each case, the material was cDNA or gDNA derived from T cells, B-cell-depleted T cells, or PBMCs.

The V gene lost 3 bases and the J gene lost 8 bases, with 13 bases spanning the gap. The germline gives CDR1 SEHNR, CDR2 FQNEAQ (reference sequence). The CDR3 consists of 14 residues. Authors' methods: Cell counts per sample came from amplifying reference gene primers. The repertoire was sequenced with immunoSEQ multiplex PCR; TCRdb's copy has only in-frame clones and lacks some. That table gives V, J and clone size, and the DNA gave D and trimming. The sample gives fewer than 200,000 clones, just under 85% of which show up once; approximately 7.7% is in the top ten. Specimen: peripheral blood. The V gene is TRBV7-9, the J gene TRBJ1-4; unclear D gene. This TCR came from a middle-aged man who had recovered from COVID-19. The CDR3 DNA reads TGTGCCAGCAGCTTCGGGGTTGTGGGCGAAAAACTGTTTTTT. Residues: CASSFGVVGEKLFF.